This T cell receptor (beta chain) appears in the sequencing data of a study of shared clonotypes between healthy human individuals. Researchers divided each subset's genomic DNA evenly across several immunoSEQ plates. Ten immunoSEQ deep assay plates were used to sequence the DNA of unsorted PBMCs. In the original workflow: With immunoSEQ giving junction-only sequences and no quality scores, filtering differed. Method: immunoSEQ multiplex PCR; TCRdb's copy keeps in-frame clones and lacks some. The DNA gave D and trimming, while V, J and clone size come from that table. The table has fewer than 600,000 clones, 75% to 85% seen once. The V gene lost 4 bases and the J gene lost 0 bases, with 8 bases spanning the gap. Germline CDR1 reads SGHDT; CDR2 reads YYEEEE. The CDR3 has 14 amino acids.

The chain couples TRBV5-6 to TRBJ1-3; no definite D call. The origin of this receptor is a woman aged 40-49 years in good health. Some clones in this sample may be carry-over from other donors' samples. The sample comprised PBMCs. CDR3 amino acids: CASSLQRSGNTIYF. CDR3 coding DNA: TGTGCCAGCAGCCTTCAACGCTCTGGAAACACCATATATTTT.